These 22 T cell receptor beta chains share one sample of origin, sequenced in a study of T cell responses to AZD1222 COVID-19 vaccine. TCRdb's copy holds only in-frame clones and misses some; the assay was immunoSEQ multiplex PCR. This sample carries 70,000 to 85,000 clones, roughly four fifths of them seen once, and the ten largest clones take about 3.1%. The sequenced sample was peripheral blood, obtained on day 0 of AZD1222 vaccination. These receptors came from an adult in good health.

For the CDR3, the DNA is TGCGCCAGCGGGGTGAGCGGGAGCAACAATGAGCAGTTCTTC. It codes for CASGVSGSNNEQFF. The V gene is TRBV10-2, the J gene TRBJ2-1; 8 nucleotides line up with TRBD2. The V gene's germline CDR1 is WSHSY and CDR2 SAAADI. The CDR3 loop spans 14 amino acids. V dropped 8 bases and J dropped 5; count of bases not matched to a gene: 8.

J is TRBJ2-6 and V is TRBV7-6; D unresolved. The CDR3 contains 18 residues. V gave up 5 bases and J gave up 0 bases, with 17 bases separating them. Germline V gene data show CDR1 as SGHVS and CDR2 as FNYEAQ. CDR3: CASSTPALGDSGANVLTF. CDR3 sequence (DNA): TGTGCCAGCAGCACGCCCGCGCTCGGAGACTCTGGGGCCAACGTCCTGACTTTC.

This sequence joins TRBV12-3 or TRBV12-4 and TRBJ1-3; TRBD1 is a possible D gene (5 bases). The CDR3 spans 11 residues. Trimming removed 6 bases from V and 16 bases from J, with 16 bases in between. The CDR3, as DNA: TGTGCCAGCAGAGATCGGTGGGGCGAGTATTTT. Translation gives CASRDRWGEYF.

This chain uses TRBV7-8 with TRBJ2-1, with a possible D match to TRBD2 (6 bases). Germline CDR1 reads SGHVS; CDR2 reads FQNEAQ. Trimming took 5 bases from V and 10 from J, leaving 27 bases between them. The CDR3 covers 17 residues. In nucleotides, the CDR3 is TGTGCCAGCAGCCCCTCATCCGGGACGGTAGCGGCTAACGAGCAGTTCTTC. Translation: CASSPSSGTVAANEQFF.

The chain combines TRBV19 with TRBJ1-1, with a weak D call TRBD1 (6 bases). The CDR3 spans 16 residues. Germline values: CDR1 LNHDA, CDR2 SQIVND (reference sequence). The V and J ends lost 3 bases and 5 bases respectively, with 19 bases between them. CDR3 coding DNA: TGTGCCAGTAGTATTCACTTCAAGGGGGGAAAAACTGAAGCTTTCTTT. Protein sequence: CASSIHFKGGKTEAFF. The variable domain in full, with the rest retrieved from reference TRBV19 and TRBJ1-1, is DGGITQSPKYLFRKEGQNVTLSCEQNLNHDAMYWYRQDPGQGLRLIYYSQIVNDFQKGDIAEGYSVSREKKESFPLTVTSAQKNPTAFYLCASSIHFKGGKTEAFFGQGTRLTVV.

The chain combines TRBV5-6 with TRBJ1-6, with TRBD1 identical over 8 bases. Germline loops: CDR1 SGHDT, CDR2 YYEEEE. The V segment lost 4 bases and the J segment 0 bases; nucleotides outside the gene matches: 3. This CDR3 region has 16 residues. The CDR3 region has the DNA TGTGCCAGCAGCCGACAGGGGACCTCCTATAATTCACCCCTCCACTTT. It yields the protein CASSRQGTSYNSPLHF.

This chain links TRBV19 with TRBJ2-3; the D gene is possibly TRBD1 (5 bases). Germline V gene lookup returns CDR1 LNHDA and CDR2 SQIVND (reference sequence). The CDR3 runs 17 residues. V gave up 3 bases and J gave up 3 bases, with 19 bases separating them. CDR3 protein: CASSMGIGAGLTDTQYF. The CDR3 nucleotides read TGTGCCAGTAGTATGGGGATCGGTGCAGGGCTAACAGATACGCAGTATTTT. Variable domain in full (rest from reference TRBV19 and TRBJ2-3): DGGITQSPKYLFRKEGQNVTLSCEQNLNHDAMYWYRQDPGQGLRLIYYSQIVNDFQKGDIAEGYSVSREKKESFPLTVTSAQKNPTAFYLCASSMGIGAGLTDTQYFGPGTRLTVL.

The V call is TRBV2, the J call TRBJ1-4; D uncertain. This CDR3 is built from 15 residues. The germline V gene encodes CDR1 SNHLY and CDR2 FYNNEI. V gave up 1 base and J gave up 3 bases, with 9 bases separating them. The DNA of the CDR3 is TGTGCCAGCAGTGAAGGGGTTTTGGCTAATGAAAAACTGTTTTTT. It translates to CASSEGVLANEKLFF.

The chain employs TRBV2 and TRBJ1-6, with no clear D. CDR3 size: 16 residues. Between the trimmed V and J ends, which lost 5 bases and 4 bases, there was a span of 15 bases. Per the germline V gene, CDR1 is SNHLY and CDR2 is FYNNEI. The CDR3 DNA follows: TGTGCCAGCAGTCCCCAGTGGGAACAGTATAATTCACCCCTCCACTTT. As protein: CASSPQWEQYNSPLHF.

This chain connects TRBV30 to TRBJ1-4; D call uncertain. CDR3 length: 14 amino acids. Deletions cut 1 base from V and 0 bases from J, with 6 bases between. Germline CDR1 and CDR2: GTSNPN and SVGIG (reference sequence). The CDR3: CAWSASSTNEKLFF. The CDR3, as DNA: TGTGCCTGGAGTGCGTCCTCAACTAATGAAAAACTGTTTTTT.

V is TRBV5-6 and J is TRBJ2-7; 10 positions agree with TRBD2. The germline CDR1 and CDR2 sequences are SGHDT and YYEEEE. The CDR3 totals 16 residues. The J segment lost 4 bases and the V segment lost 4 bases, leaving 11 bases of the junction unmatched. This CDR3 is CASSTLRTSGRYEQYF. For the CDR3, the DNA is TGTGCCAGCAGCACCCTCCGGACTAGCGGTAGGTACGAGCAGTACTTC.

As DNA, the CDR3 is TGTGCCAGCAGCCATAGCGGGGGGGGGCGTGGCACGCAGTATTTT. Protein sequence: CASSHSGGGRGTQYF. This chain uses TRBV13 with TRBJ2-3; TRBD2 agrees at 11 bases. The V segment lost 5 bases and the J segment 9 bases; nucleotides outside the gene matches: 10. Germline loops: CDR1 PRHDT, CDR2 FYEKMQ (reference sequence). This CDR3 is 15 amino acids long.

The chain combines TRBV30 with TRBJ1-2; weak D call: TRBD1 (5 bases). The V gene's germline CDR1 is GTSNPN and CDR2 SVGIG (reference sequence). This CDR3 is built from 14 residues. V was trimmed by 2 bases and J by 2 bases, leaving 12 bases between them. DNA for the CDR3: TGTGCCTGGAGTAATGAGGGGCGCAACTATGGCTACACCTTC. This translates into CAWSNEGRNYGYTF.

J is TRBJ1-2 and V is TRBV19, with unresolved D. Germline V gene sequence: CDR1 LNHDA, CDR2 SQIVND (reference sequence). The CDR3 contains 16 residues. The germline V and J ends were trimmed by 4 bases and 5 bases, with 20 bases remaining between them. Written as DNA, the CDR3 is TGTGCCAGTAGTAAACAAATTGGTCACCCCCTGTATGGCTACACCTTC. This translates into CASSKQIGHPLYGYTF.

The gene calls are TRBV19 and TRBJ1-1; TRBD1 might be the D (6 bases). The length of the CDR3 is 15 residues. The V and J ends lost 5 bases and 4 bases respectively, with 17 bases between them. Germline V gene data show CDR1 as LNHDA and CDR2 as SQIVND (reference sequence). The CDR3 protein is CASSPRTARATEAFF. CDR3 bases: TGTGCCAGTAGTCCCCGGACAGCGAGGGCCACTGAAGCTTTCTTT.

The V gene is TRBV4-2, the J gene TRBJ1-2; D uncertain. Germline loops: CDR1 LGHNA, CDR2 YNFKEQ. Trimming pared 0 bases from V and 1 base from J, leaving 9 bases between. The CDR3 is made up of 15 amino acids. The CDR3 sequence: CASSQEAENNYGYTF. The CDR3 nucleotides are TGTGCCAGCAGCCAAGAGGCAGAGAATAACTATGGCTACACCTTC.

This clone occurred once. The rearrangement joins TRBV4-1 to TRBJ1-1; 7 positions agree with TRBD1. This CDR3 contains 15 residues. CDR1 is MGHRA and CDR2 is YSYEKL in the germline V gene. After removal of 1 base from V and 2 bases from J, the junction contained 4 bases not matched to a gene. Here the CDR3 DNA reads TGCGCCAGCAGCCAAGTTCGGACAGGAAACACTGAAGCTTTCTTT. Its protein product is CASSQVRTGNTEAFF.

The gene calls are TRBV19 and TRBJ1-6; unclear D gene. This CDR3 has 15 residues. Trimming removed 11 bases at V and 0 bases at J, with 14 bases between. Germline CDR1 reads LNHDA; CDR2 reads SQIVND (reference sequence). CDR3 DNA: TGTGCCGGCTCCTCCAGGAGCTCCTATAATTCACCCCTCCACTTT. Translating it yields CAGSSRSSYNSPLHF.

The V call is TRBV9, the J call TRBJ1-1; 7 nucleotides line up with TRBD1. This CDR3 region has 15 residues. Trimming at V came to 2 bases and at J to 4 bases, leaving 8 bases not matched to a gene. Germline CDR1 and CDR2: SGDLS and YYNGEE. The CDR3 DNA reads as TGTGCCAGCAGCGTTGGAATGACAGGGACCACTGAAGCTTTCTTT. This codes for CASSVGMTGTTEAFF. Based on the CDR3 plus reference TRBV9 and TRBJ1-1, the full variable domain is DSGVTQTPKHLITATGQRVTLRCSPRSGDLSVYWYQQSLDQGLQFLIQYYNGEERAKGNILERFSAQQFPDLHSELNLSSLELGDSALYFCASSVGMTGTTEAFFGQGTRLTVV.

This chain links TRBV4-1 with TRBJ1-5; D remains ambiguous. Germline CDR1 is MGHRA and CDR2 is YSYEKL. V was cut by 0 bases and J by 14 bases, with 20 bases left in between. This CDR3 spans 15 amino acids. The CDR3 nucleotides read TGCGCCAGCAGCCAAGAGCACACCCCCTACACTACCGAGCATTTT. It yields the protein CASSQEHTPYTTEHF.

The chain links TRBV7-2 to TRBJ2-1; D not certain. Germline values: CDR1 SGHTA, CDR2 FQGNSA. The CDR3 has 15 amino acids. The V end was cut by 0 bases, the J end by 4 bases, with 10 bases between. The CDR3 DNA is TGTGCCAGCAGCTTAGCGCTCCCTGCTTACAATGAGCAGTTCTTC. This sequence encodes CASSLALPAYNEQFF.

The V call is TRBV18, the J call TRBJ1-1; 7 bases match TRBD1. Trimming cost V 2 bases and J 3 bases; bases outside gene matches: 18. This CDR3 contains 19 residues. Germline V gene lookup returns CDR1 KGHSH and CDR2 LQKENI. CDR3 nucleotide sequence: TGTGCCAGCTCACCATTTCCCAACAGGGGTTGGCAAAAGGACACTGAAGCTTTCTTT. This encodes CASSPFPNRGWQKDTEAFF. The variable domain in full, with the rest retrieved from reference TRBV18 and TRBJ1-1, is NAGVMQNPRHLVRRRGQEARLRCSPMKGHSHVYWYRQLPEEGLKFMVYLQKENIIDESGMPKERFSAEFPKEGPSILRIQQVVRGDSAAYFCASSPFPNRGWQKDTEAFFGQGTRLTVV.